This is a list of T cell receptor beta chains from one sample in a study of T cell responses to AZD1222 COVID-19 vaccine. Libraries were prepared by immunoSEQ multiplex PCR; TCRdb keeps only in-frame clonotypes and omits some of them. The data hold 100,000 or so clones, with roughly 90% observed a single time. The sequences come from peripheral blood, collected on day 0 of AZD1222 vaccination. All receptors derive from an adult in good health. The CDR3 runs from the conserved cysteine through the conserved F or W. The order of the fields is CDR3 protein, CDR3 DNA, J gene, V gene, clone size, D gene. A D gene is named only where the DNA matches it firmly. Not every row has a clone size; where given, it reads once, few, many or a size class.

CSARDRNEQFF	TGCAGTGCTAGAGACCGTAATGAGCAGTTCTTC	TRBJ2-1	TRBV20-1	NA	NA
CASSIGSGGPNTEAFF	TGTGCCAGTAGTATAGGGTCTGGGGGGCCCAACACTGAAGCTTTCTTT	TRBJ1-1	TRBV19	NA	NA
CASSIRPLFNSGNTIYF	TGTGCCAGCAGCATTCGCCCTCTTTTTAACTCTGGAAACACCATATATTTT	TRBJ1-3	TRBV21-1	once	NA
CATSRNGAQGRVNEQFF	TGTGCCACCAGCCGCAATGGGGCACAGGGGAGAGTCAATGAGCAGTTCTTC	TRBJ2-1	TRBV24-1	NA	TRBD1
CATASGSSYNEQFF	TGTGCCACCGCTAGCGGTAGCTCCTACAATGAGCAGTTCTTC	TRBJ2-1	TRBV27	NA	TRBD2
CASSYDRENSPLHF	TGTGCCAGCAGTTATGACAGGGAGAATTCACCCCTCCACTTT	TRBJ1-6	TRBV11-3	NA	TRBD1
CASSPIAMNTEAFF	TGTGCCAGCTCACCTATAGCAATGAACACTGAAGCTTTCTTT	TRBJ1-1	TRBV18	NA	NA
CASSIAESSYNEQFF	TGTGCCAGTAGTATAGCGGAGAGCTCCTACAATGAGCAGTTCTTC	TRBJ2-1	TRBV19	NA	NA
CASSSFLTDSYGYTF	TGTGCCAGCAGTTCCTTCCTGACCGACAGCTATGGCTACACCTTC	TRBJ1-2	TRBV6-2/TRBV6-3	once	NA
CASSPRDRVYGYTF	TGTGCCAGCAGCCCCCGGGACAGGGTCTATGGCTACACCTTC	TRBJ1-2	TRBV14	NA	TRBD1